Listed below are T cell receptor beta chains from one sample, sequenced in a study of T cell changes during pregnancy in multiple sclerosis. Libraries were prepared by immunoSEQ multiplex PCR; TCRdb keeps only in-frame clonotypes and omits some of them. The sample includes under 70,000 clones, about 91% of them seen just once. The starting material was CD4+ T cells from peripheral blood mononuclear cells, obtained in the first trimester of pregnancy. The receptors here all came from a female donor with multiple sclerosis, enrolled in a pregnancy study. CDR3s include the opening cysteine and the closing phenylalanine or tryptophan. A D gene is named only where the DNA matches it firmly. Some rows have no size entry. The others give once, few or many, or a class for an expanded clone.

j_call: TRBJ2-7
d_call: NA
clone_size: once
v_call: TRBV9
cdr3_aa: CASSVAEQWRSEQYF
cdr3_nt: TGTGCCAGCAGCGTAGCTGAACAGTGGAGGAGCGAGCAGTACTTC

j_call: TRBJ2-2
d_call: NA
clone_size: NA
v_call: TRBV5-4
cdr3_aa: CASSPRSGVVGGELFF
cdr3_nt: TGTGCCAGCAGCCCCCGGTCAGGGGTCGTGGGCGGGGAGCTGTTTTTT

j_call: TRBJ2-5
d_call: NA
clone_size: NA
v_call: TRBV11-3
cdr3_aa: CASSPGRAETQYF
cdr3_nt: TGTGCCAGCAGCCCCGGGAGAGCGGAGACCCAGTACTTC

j_call: TRBJ1-5
d_call: TRBD1
clone_size: few
v_call: TRBV5-4
cdr3_aa: CASSAGTGGSSNQPQHF
cdr3_nt: TGTGCCAGCAGCGCGGGGACAGGTGGATCTAGCAATCAGCCCCAGCATTTT

j_call: TRBJ2-5
d_call: NA
clone_size: NA
v_call: TRBV7-3
cdr3_aa: CASSRGIAETQYF
cdr3_nt: TGTGCCAGCAGCAGGGGTATCGCGGAGACCCAGTACTTC

j_call: TRBJ2-7
d_call: TRBD1
clone_size: NA
v_call: TRBV11-1
cdr3_aa: CASSSTGTGGYEQYF
cdr3_nt: TGTGCCAGCAGCTCCACCGGGACAGGGGGCTACGAGCAGTACTTC

j_call: TRBJ2-7
d_call: TRBD1
clone_size: NA
v_call: TRBV7-9
cdr3_aa: CASSPGQGYEQYF
cdr3_nt: TGTGCCAGCAGCCCGGGACAGGGGTACGAGCAGTACTTC

j_call: TRBJ2-6
d_call: TRBD1
clone_size: once
v_call: TRBV7-2
cdr3_aa: CASSLATGLRANVLTF
cdr3_nt: TGTGCCAGCAGCTTAGCGACAGGGTTAAGGGCCAACGTCCTGACTTTC

j_call: TRBJ2-3
d_call: NA
clone_size: NA
v_call: TRBV7-9
cdr3_aa: CASSTRGLISTDTQYF
cdr3_nt: TGTGCCAGCAGCACGAGAGGGTTGATCAGCACAGATACGCAGTATTTT

j_call: TRBJ2-1
d_call: TRBD2
clone_size: NA
v_call: TRBV5-6
cdr3_aa: CASSWGLAGGGSYNEQFF
cdr3_nt: TGTGCCAGCAGCTGGGGGCTAGCGGGGGGCGGCTCCTACAATGAGCAGTTCTTC

j_call: TRBJ1-3
d_call: NA
clone_size: NA
v_call: TRBV7-2
cdr3_aa: CASSAGQNPGNTIYF
cdr3_nt: TGTGCCAGCAGCGCAGGGCAGAACCCTGGAAACACCATATATTTT

j_call: TRBJ2-5
d_call: TRBD2
clone_size: NA
v_call: TRBV5-6
cdr3_aa: CASSFRDYPQETQYF
cdr3_nt: TGTGCCAGCAGCTTCCGGGACTACCCTCAAGAGACCCAGTACTTC

j_call: TRBJ2-3
d_call: NA
clone_size: NA
v_call: TRBV7-8
cdr3_aa: CASSLSGGSSSTDTQYF
cdr3_nt: TGTGCCAGCAGCTTAAGTGGCGGCAGTTCTAGCACAGATACGCAGTATTTT

j_call: TRBJ1-2
d_call: NA
clone_size: NA
v_call: TRBV21-1
cdr3_aa: CASTQSGQEYGYTF
cdr3_nt: TGTGCCAGCACCCAATCGGGACAGGAGTATGGCTACACCTTC

j_call: TRBJ2-2
d_call: TRBD2
clone_size: NA
v_call: TRBV7-2
cdr3_aa: CASSWTSGGTGELFF
cdr3_nt: TGTGCCAGCAGCTGGACTAGCGGGGGGACCGGGGAGCTGTTTTTT

j_call: TRBJ2-3
d_call: NA
clone_size: NA
v_call: TRBV6-4
cdr3_aa: CASKYYRDRTDTQYF
cdr3_nt: TGTGCCAGCAAATACTACAGGGATCGCACAGATACGCAGTATTTT

j_call: TRBJ1-1
d_call: NA
clone_size: NA
v_call: TRBV14
cdr3_aa: CASSRLGVNTEAFF
cdr3_nt: TGTGCCAGCAGCCGACTGGGAGTGAACACTGAAGCTTTCTTT

j_call: TRBJ2-5
d_call: TRBD2
clone_size: NA
v_call: TRBV7-2
cdr3_aa: CASSLASSGGAVQETQYF
cdr3_nt: TGTGCCAGCAGCTTAGCGTCTAGCGGGGGGGCGGTTCAAGAGACCCAGTACTTC

j_call: TRBJ2-1
d_call: TRBD2
clone_size: NA
v_call: TRBV7-8
cdr3_aa: CASSTRLAPSYNEQFF
cdr3_nt: TGTGCCAGCAGCACCCGACTAGCGCCATCCTACAATGAGCAGTTCTTC

j_call: TRBJ1-2
d_call: TRBD1
clone_size: once
v_call: TRBV14
cdr3_aa: CASTGQVGYGYTF
cdr3_nt: TGTGCCAGTACGGGACAGGTCGGCTATGGCTACACCTTC

j_call: TRBJ1-5
d_call: NA
clone_size: NA
v_call: TRBV28
cdr3_aa: CASSLGGFGSNQPQHF
cdr3_nt: TGTGCCAGCAGTTTGGGAGGGTTCGGGTCCAATCAGCCCCAGCATTTT

j_call: TRBJ2-7
d_call: NA
clone_size: once
v_call: TRBV19
cdr3_aa: CASSTGGGEQYF
cdr3_nt: TGTGCCAGTTCAACTGGGGGCGGCGAGCAGTACTTC

j_call: TRBJ2-1
d_call: NA
clone_size: NA
v_call: TRBV7-3
cdr3_aa: CASSFRSGPYNEQFF
cdr3_nt: TGTGCCAGCAGCTTTCGTAGCGGTCCGTACAATGAGCAGTTCTTC

j_call: TRBJ2-2
d_call: TRBD1
clone_size: NA
v_call: TRBV7-9
cdr3_aa: CASSLGTGVTGELFF
cdr3_nt: TGTGCCAGCAGCTTAGGGACAGGGGTCACCGGGGAGCTGTTTTTT

j_call: TRBJ2-6
d_call: TRBD1
clone_size: NA
v_call: TRBV27
cdr3_aa: CASSPGTGALSPLAGANVLTF
cdr3_nt: TGTGCCAGCAGTCCCGGGACAGGGGCCCTTTCTCCCCTGGCTGGGGCCAACGTCCTGACTTTC

j_call: TRBJ2-1
d_call: TRBD1
clone_size: NA
v_call: TRBV5-6
cdr3_aa: CASSYRQGLGFNEQFF
cdr3_nt: TGTGCCAGCAGCTATAGACAGGGTTTAGGGTTCAATGAGCAGTTCTTC

j_call: TRBJ1-2
d_call: TRBD1
clone_size: NA
v_call: TRBV7-8
cdr3_aa: CASSLADRVGGYTF
cdr3_nt: TGTGCCAGCAGCTTAGCCGACAGGGTGGGTGGCTACACCTTC

j_call: TRBJ2-7
d_call: NA
clone_size: NA
v_call: TRBV4-1
cdr3_aa: CASSQDDASLVYEQYF
cdr3_nt: TGCGCCAGCAGCCAAGATGACGCTAGCTTGGTCTACGAGCAGTACTTC

j_call: TRBJ1-1
d_call: NA
clone_size: NA
v_call: TRBV7-2
cdr3_aa: CASSLVLGNTEAFF
cdr3_nt: TGTGCCAGCAGCTTAGTACTTGGGAACACTGAAGCTTTCTTT

j_call: TRBJ1-2
d_call: TRBD1
clone_size: NA
v_call: TRBV6-5
cdr3_aa: CASSYAQFGTGNGYTF
cdr3_nt: TGTGCCAGCAGTTACGCCCAATTTGGGACAGGGAATGGCTACACCTTC

j_call: TRBJ1-1
d_call: NA
clone_size: NA
v_call: TRBV6-1
cdr3_aa: CASSPRGDLGAFF
cdr3_nt: TGTGCCAGCAGTCCCCGCGGGGATCTTGGAGCTTTCTTT

j_call: TRBJ1-6
d_call: NA
clone_size: NA
v_call: TRBV14
cdr3_aa: CASSQDQGGLNSPLHF
cdr3_nt: TGTGCCAGCAGCCAAGATCAAGGGGGACTAAATTCACCCCTCCACTTT

j_call: TRBJ1-6
d_call: NA
clone_size: NA
v_call: TRBV4-3
cdr3_aa: CASSQDLGGSNSPLHF
cdr3_nt: TGCGCCAGCAGCCAAGATCTCGGGGGTTCAAATTCACCCCTCCACTTT

j_call: TRBJ2-7
d_call: NA
clone_size: NA
v_call: TRBV2
cdr3_aa: CASKGESSYEQYF
cdr3_nt: TGTGCCAGCAAGGGGGAAAGCTCCTACGAGCAGTACTTC

j_call: TRBJ2-5
d_call: NA
clone_size: NA
v_call: TRBV9
cdr3_aa: CASSPGRGSQQETQYF
cdr3_nt: TGTGCCAGCAGCCCCGGACGGGGATCCCAACAAGAGACCCAGTACTTC

j_call: TRBJ2-3
d_call: TRBD2
clone_size: NA
v_call: TRBV4-1
cdr3_aa: CASSQEERGGRGTQYF
cdr3_nt: TGCGCCAGCAGCCAAGAAGAGCGGGGGGGCCGCGGTACGCAGTATTTT

j_call: TRBJ1-5
d_call: TRBD1
clone_size: NA
v_call: TRBV5-8
cdr3_aa: CASSFRQGGNQPQHF
cdr3_nt: TGTGCCAGCAGCTTCAGACAGGGTGGCAATCAGCCCCAGCATTTT

j_call: TRBJ2-2
d_call: TRBD2
clone_size: NA
v_call: TRBV6-6
cdr3_aa: CASSYSGGVTGELFF
cdr3_nt: TGTGCCAGCAGTTACTCGGGAGGGGTCACCGGGGAGCTGTTTTTT

j_call: TRBJ1-2
d_call: TRBD1
clone_size: NA
v_call: TRBV4-2
cdr3_aa: CASSQERGDRRVYGYTF
cdr3_nt: TGTGCCAGCAGCCAAGAGAGAGGGGACAGAAGAGTCTATGGCTACACCTTC

j_call: TRBJ2-5
d_call: NA
clone_size: NA
v_call: TRBV7-2
cdr3_aa: CASSPPGGRLETQYF
cdr3_nt: TGTGCCAGCAGCCCCCCGGGTGGGAGGTTGGAGACCCAGTACTTC